These 21 T cell receptor beta chains originate from one sample sequenced in a study of T cell responses to AZD1222 COVID-19 vaccine. Here immunoSEQ multiplex PCR was the method, and the copy in TCRdb shows in-frame clones only, minus some. The table has under 150,000 clones, around nine tenths seen once. The input for sequencing was peripheral blood, taken on day 0 of AZD1222 vaccination. These receptor sequences come from an adult in good health.

CDR3 residues: CASTTGASRPYGYTF. The CDR3 nucleotides read TGTGCCAGTACGACAGGGGCCTCAAGGCCCTATGGCTACACCTTC. The chain is built from TRBV19 and TRBJ1-2, with TRBD1 matching over 8 bases. Trimming removed 7 bases from V and 4 bases from J; junction bases left unmatched: 11. CDR1 and CDR2 (germline): LNHDA, SQIVND (reference sequence). CDR3 length equals 15 residues.

This chain joins TRBV7-9 and TRBJ1-1; D gene uncertain. Per germline, CDR1 SEHNR and CDR2 FQNEAQ (reference sequence). The CDR3 contains 15 residues. V was shortened by 3 bases and J by 2 bases, with 13 bases between the two germline ends. The CDR3 nucleotides are TGTGCCAGCAGCTTTTCGGGTGCTCCCAACACTGAAGCTTTCTTT. It codes for CASSFSGAPNTEAFF.

This sequence joins TRBV3-1 (or the pseudogene TRBV3-2) and TRBJ2-3; D perhaps matches TRBD2 (7 bases). The germline CDR1 and CDR2 sequences are LGHDT and YNNKEL (reference sequence). This CDR3 contains 22 residues. Trimming took 8 bases from V and 1 from J, leaving 37 bases between them. The CDR3 coding sequence is TGTGCCAGCTTCCCTCCAAGGACAGCACTCTCATATGCGCGGGAGCGCACAGATACGCAGTATTTT. This encodes CASFPPRTALSYARERTDTQYF.

This clone has just one count. J is TRBJ2-1 and V is TRBV19; 11 bases are shared with TRBD1. The V gene end was trimmed by 8 bases and the J gene end by 7 bases; junction bases not matched to a gene: 10. The CDR3 covers 15 residues. CDR1 LNHDA and CDR2 SQIVND come from the germline V gene (reference sequence). CDR3 bases: TGTGCCAGTCGCCCCGGGACAGGGGGTCGAAATGAGCAGTTCTTC. Its protein is CASRPGTGGRNEQFF.

This chain uses TRBV12-5 with TRBJ1-5, with 9 bases that match TRBD1. The CDR3 is made up of 15 amino acids. Per germline, CDR1 LGHNT and CDR2 FRNRAP. The junction had 2 bases not matched to a gene; V was cut back by 4 bases and J by 1 base. The CDR3 DNA is TGTGCTAGTGGTTCTGGGACAGGGAGCAATCAGCCCCAGCATTTT. Protein: CASGSGTGSNQPQHF. The whole variable domain, remainder taken from reference TRBV12-5 and TRBJ1-5, is DARVTQTPRHKVTEMGQEVTMRCQPILGHNTVFWYRQTMMQGLELLAYFRNRAPLDDSGMPKDRFSAEMPDATLATLKIQPSEPRDSAVYFCASGSGTGSNQPQHFGDGTRLSIL.

J is TRBJ1-5 and V is TRBV18; TRBD1 matches 7 bases. This CDR3 region has 15 residues. With V trimmed by 3 bases and J by 5 bases, 7 bases remained unmatched. Germline V gene data show CDR1 as KGHSH and CDR2 as LQKENI. CDR3 in amino acids: CASSPRAGGDQPQHF. CDR3 DNA sequence: TGTGCCAGCTCACCCAGGGCAGGGGGGGATCAGCCCCAGCATTTT.

V usage is TRBV3-1 (or the pseudogene TRBV3-2) and J usage is TRBJ2-7; 12 nucleotides match TRBD2. This CDR3 is built from 17 residues. J gave up 7 bases and V 4 bases, and 14 bases lay outside the gene matches. CDR1 is LGHDT and CDR2 is YNNKEL in the germline V gene (reference sequence). This CDR3 reads CASSPSGTSGFPREQYF. CDR3 DNA: TGTGCCAGCAGCCCCTCCGGGACTAGCGGGTTCCCGAGGGAGCAGTACTTC.

The V gene is TRBV14, the J gene TRBJ1-6, with a weak D call TRBD1 (5 bases). The CDR3 sequence is 15 residues long. CDR1 is SGHDN, CDR2 FVKESK, per germline. V dropped 4 bases and J dropped 0 bases, with 7 bases sitting between them. CDR3 in amino acids: CASSLDSSYNSPLHF. Here the CDR3 DNA reads TGTGCCAGCAGCCTTGACAGCTCCTATAATTCACCCCTCCACTTT.

The rearrangement joins TRBV6-6 to TRBJ2-7, with a possible D match to TRBD2 (5 bases). V shed 5 bases and J shed 3 bases, with 38 bases lying between them. This CDR3 spans 22 amino acids. Germline CDR1 and CDR2: MNHNY and SVGAGI (reference sequence). The CDR3 loop is CASSPLARSRGGSPYPRYEQYF. CDR3 coding DNA: TGTGCCAGCAGTCCCCTAGCCCGCTCCCGGGGTGGCTCCCCATACCCCCGCTACGAGCAGTACTTC.

The chain has TRBV29-1 and TRBJ2-1; a possible D gene is TRBD1 (5 bases). This CDR3 contains 11 residues. The V end was cut by 3 bases, the J end by 9 bases, with 9 bases between. Per germline, CDR1 SQVTM and CDR2 ANQGSEA. The chain's CDR3 is CSVDRQPEQFF. DNA for the CDR3: TGCAGCGTTGACCGACAGCCTGAGCAGTTCTTC.

The chain is built from TRBV7-9 and TRBJ2-1; D is undetermined. The CDR3 is made up of 15 amino acids. Trimming stripped 1 base from V and 0 bases from J, with 7 bases between. CDR1 and CDR2 (germline): SEHNR, FQNEAQ (reference sequence). The DNA of the CDR3 is TGTGCCAGCAGCTTAGGACTGAGCTCCTACAATGAGCAGTTCTTC. The encoded protein is CASSLGLSSYNEQFF.

This clone was observed a single time. V gene TRBV13 combines with J gene TRBJ1-2; D unclear. The V end lost 8 bases, the J end lost 7 bases, and 5 bases lay between the germline ends. There are 9 residues in the CDR3. Germline lookup yields CDR1 PRHDT and CDR2 FYEKMQ (reference sequence). The CDR3 protein is CASETGYTF. CDR3 bases: TGTGCCAGCGAGACTGGCTACACCTTC.

The V call is TRBV27, the J call TRBJ1-2, with 9 nucleotides matching TRBD1. Germline-derived CDR1 and CDR2 are MNHEY and SMNVEV (reference sequence). The CDR3 consists of 16 residues. Trimming took 4 bases from V and 5 from J; bases not matched to a gene: 11. CDR3 sequence: CASSSSKTGGRYGYTF. The CDR3 bases are TGTGCCAGCAGTTCCTCAAAGACAGGGGGGAGATATGGCTACACCTTC.

J is TRBJ1-6 and V is TRBV12-3 or TRBV12-4; D gene ambiguous. This CDR3 spans 13 amino acids. The V gene lost 5 bases and the J gene lost 9 bases, with 11 bases spanning the gap. CDR3 DNA: TGTGCCAGCAGTGAACAACTAGGTTCACCCCTCCACTTT. Translating gives CASSEQLGSPLHF.

The count of this clone is one. V is TRBV5-8 and J is TRBJ2-7; possibly TRBD1 or TRBD2 for D (6 bases each). Germline V gives CDR1 SGHTS, CDR2 YDEGEE. CDR3 length equals 14 residues. Deletions cut 0 bases from V and 3 bases from J, with 10 bases between. CDR3 in amino acids: CASSLGGGGYEQYF. The CDR3 DNA reads as TGTGCCAGCAGCTTGGGAGGGGGAGGCTACGAGCAGTACTTC.

V and J are TRBV5-1 and TRBJ2-5; 12 positions match TRBD2. With V trimmed by 0 bases and J by 6 bases, 3 bases remained unmatched. CDR3 length: 15 residues. Germline-derived CDR1 and CDR2 are SGHRS and YFSETQ. CDR3 region: CASSLGLAGVKTQYF. The CDR3, as DNA: TGCGCCAGCAGCTTGGGACTAGCGGGAGTCAAGACCCAGTACTTC.

This chain connects TRBV9 to TRBJ1-5; TRBD1 matches 7 bases. The V gene end was trimmed by 3 bases and the J gene end by 6 bases; junction bases not matched to a gene: 6. Germline V gene sequence: CDR1 SGDLS, CDR2 YYNGEE. The CDR3 is 14 amino acids. The chain's CDR3 is CASSDSGGGQPQHF. As DNA, the CDR3 is TGTGCCAGCAGCGATTCAGGGGGAGGTCAGCCCCAGCATTTT.

The CDR3 bases are TGTGCCAGCAGCTCCCCCTATCGGGGTGGGGGACATGGCTACACCTTC. Translated: CASSSPYRGGGHGYTF. The chain recombines TRBV7-8 with TRBJ1-2; maybe TRBD1 (5 bases). The germline V gene encodes CDR1 SGHVS and CDR2 FQNEAQ. Deletions cut 4 bases from V and 6 bases from J, with 21 bases between. This CDR3 comprises 16 residues. The full variable domain, completed using reference TRBV7-8 and TRBJ1-2, is GAGVSQSPRYKVAKRGQDVALRCDPISGHVSLFWYQQALGQGPEFLTYFQNEAQLDKSGLPSDRFFAERPEGSVSTLKIQRTQQEDSAVYLCASSSPYRGGGHGYTFGSGTRLTVV.

The genes are TRBV6-5 and TRBJ1-1; D not resolved. CDR1 is MNHEY and CDR2 is SVGAGI in the germline V gene. V was cut by 7 bases and J by 0 bases, with 9 bases left in between. The CDR3 is 13 amino acids. The CDR3 DNA reads TGTGCCAGCACCCGGTACCTGAACACTGAAGCTTTCTTT. Protein sequence: CASTRYLNTEAFF.

The chain links TRBV19 to TRBJ1-6, with unresolved D. The CDR3 has 15 amino acids. Looked up from germline, CDR1 is LNHDA and CDR2 is SQIVND (reference sequence). Trimming removed 7 bases from V and 0 bases from J, with 10 bases in between. CDR3 nucleotides: TGTGCCAGTAAGACCGGGAGCTCCTATAATTCACCCCTCCACTTT. Residues: CASKTGSSYNSPLHF.

The V call is TRBV30, the J call TRBJ2-2; the match to TRBD1 covers 8 bases. The ends lost 4 bases at V and 0 bases at J; junction bases unmatched: 10. The length of the CDR3 is 17 residues. The germline CDR1 and CDR2 sequences are GTSNPN and SVGIG (reference sequence). The CDR3 spells CAWTTGTGHTNTGELFF. CDR3 in DNA: TGTGCCTGGACCACAGGGACAGGCCATACGAACACCGGGGAGCTGTTTTTT.